This T cell receptor (beta chain) was obtained from a study of T-cell memory formation after mild COVID-19. Only a few counts were recorded for this clonotype. Its specificity is not known. UMIs and sample barcodes were carried by the TCR alpha and TCR beta cDNA libraries that 5'RACE produced using constant-segment primers. TCRdb independently ran MiXCR on the 5' RACE reads; one entry per CDR3 protein. The table lists fewer than 300,000 distinct CDR3 sequences, 15% to 20% of them singletons. The study's findings and limits: A balance of CD4 and CD8 characterized clones contracting day 15 to 85, whereas later expanders leaned CD4+.

This CDR3 is built from 14 residues. Looked up from germline, CDR1 is SEHNR and CDR2 is FQNEAQ (reference sequence). The germline V and J ends were trimmed by 1 base and 7 bases, with 13 bases remaining between them. This sequence joins TRBV7-9 and TRBJ1-1; D uncertain. The sequence was collected from a man between 18 and 29 years old who had mild COVID-19 (a few samples of this study predate the infection). Cell type and time point are not known. The source material was PBMCs or a T cell subset sorted from them (not recorded which). The CDR3 sequence: CASSLETGSLEAFF. CDR3 nucleotide sequence: TGTGCCAGCAGCTTAGAAACGGGGAGCCTTGAAGCTTTCTTT. The complete variable domain, with remaining parts taken from reference TRBV7-9 and TRBJ1-1, reads DTGVSQNPRHKITKRGQNVTFRCDPISEHNRLYWYRQTLGQGPEFLTYFQNEAQLEKSRLLSDRFSAERPKGSFSTLEIQRTEQGDSAMYLCASSLETGSLEAFFGQGTRLTVV.